Listed here are 22 T cell receptor beta chains from one sample, sequenced in a study of T cells in Graves' hyperthyroidism and ophthalmopathy. Amplified TCR beta CDR3 regions came from RNA transcripts. When the TCR CDR3 underwent first-round RT-PCR, the HTBI primer set was used. TCRdb independently ran MiXCR on the multiplex PCR reads; one entry per CDR3 protein. The sample includes 250,000 to 350,000 distinct CDR3 sequences, around 20% seen only once; the top ten take about 60%. The sequenced sample consisted of blood. These receptors all stem from a man aged 25-45 years with Graves' ophthalmopathy.

The chain is built from TRBV7-9 and TRBJ2-7; D possibly corresponds to TRBD1 (6 bases). V was clipped by 2 bases and J by 1 base, with 12 bases between them. The CDR3 length is 15 residues. CDR1 is SEHNR and CDR2 is FQNEAQ in the germline V gene (reference sequence). The CDR3, as DNA: TGTGCCAGCAGCTTAATAACAGGGAAGTCCTACGAGCAGTACTTC. It is translated as CASSLITGKSYEQYF.

This clonotype has only a few counts. The CDR3 region has the DNA TGTGCCAGCAGTATGGACAGGAACACTGAAGCTTTCTTT. It yields the protein CASSMDRNTEAFF. The chain recombines TRBV6-1 with TRBJ1-1; a possible D gene is TRBD1 (6 bases). The V end was cut by 5 bases, the J end by 1 base, with 8 bases between. Germline assignment: CDR1 MNHNS and CDR2 SASEGT. The CDR3 loop spans 13 amino acids.

This clonotype appeared many times. The chain carries TRBV12-3 or TRBV12-4 and TRBJ2-1; 7 bases align to TRBD2. The trim removed 6 bases at V and 5 bases at J, leaving 10 bases unmatched. The CDR3 totals 15 residues. The CDR3 here is CASRPRLARNNEQFF. The CDR3 DNA sequence: TGTGCCAGCAGACCCAGACTAGCACGGAACAATGAGCAGTTCTTC.

This clonotype has at least ten counts. V usage is TRBV12-3 or TRBV12-4 and J usage is TRBJ2-3; TRBD2 matches at 10 bases. The CDR3 totals 15 residues. Trimming took 6 bases from V and 6 from J; bases not matched to a gene: 9. CDR3 sequence: CASRPPLAGVDTQYF. CDR3 nucleotides: TGTGCCAGCAGACCTCCTCTAGCGGGGGTGGATACGCAGTATTTT.

This clonotype was counted ten times or more. The rearrangement joins TRBV9 to TRBJ1-2, with TRBD1 matching over 7 bases. V lost 5 bases and J lost 4; bases outside the gene matches: 14. The CDR3 covers 16 residues. Germline V gene lookup returns CDR1 SGDLS and CDR2 YYNGEE. The CDR3 reads CASRATQGSGVYGYTF. The CDR3 coding sequence is TGTGCCAGCAGAGCGACACAGGGGTCCGGTGTCTATGGCTACACCTTC.

At least ten counts were recorded for this clonotype. The chain recombines TRBV11-1 with TRBJ2-4; D possibly matches TRBD1 or TRBD2 (5 bases each). Germline V lookup: CDR1 SGHAT, CDR2 FQDESV (reference sequence). The CDR3 has 15 residues. Between the trimmed V and J ends, which lost 1 base and 7 bases, there was a span of 14 bases. In DNA form, the CDR3 reads TGTGCCAGCAGCTTAGAATCGGGGCGATCGAACATTCAGTACTTC. Its translation is CASSLESGRSNIQYF.

This clonotype was counted a few times. This chain connects TRBV9 to TRBJ2-5; no reliable D call. The V gene lost 4 bases and the J gene lost 3 bases, with 13 bases spanning the gap. Germline V gives CDR1 SGDLS, CDR2 YYNGEE. The CDR3 has 14 amino acids. The CDR3 region is CASSPRANKETQYF. The CDR3 region has the DNA TGTGCCAGCAGCCCCCGGGCGAACAAAGAGACCCAGTACTTC.

The table lists this clonotype with a few counts. The V call is TRBV10-3, the J call TRBJ2-7; the D gene could be TRBD1 or TRBD2 (5 bases each). The CDR3 spans 16 residues. Germline CDR1 is ENHRY and CDR2 is SYGVKD. Trimming cost V 2 bases and J 5 bases, with 19 bases left between them. CDR3 loop: CAISEPGEALGDEQYF. In DNA, the CDR3 is TGTGCCATCAGTGAGCCAGGCGAGGCCTTGGGGGACGAGCAGTACTTC.

This clonotype was detected a few times. The chain links TRBV18 to TRBJ2-7; 9 bases map to TRBD2. The CDR3 covers 15 residues. V lost 6 bases and J lost 2; bases outside the gene matches: 8. Per germline, CDR1 KGHSH and CDR2 LQKENI. The CDR3, as DNA: TGTGCCAGCTCCATTAGCGGGAGCTTCCCCTACGAGCAGTACTTC. It is translated as CASSISGSFPYEQYF.

V and J are TRBV28 and TRBJ1-2; weak D call: TRBD1 (5 bases). V dropped 5 bases and J dropped 5 bases, with 15 bases sitting between them. Germline assignment: CDR1 MDHEN and CDR2 SYDVKM. The CDR3 is 14 amino acids. CDR3 bases: TGTGCCAGCAGTATCCCGGGACTGATGTATGGCTACACCTTC. Amino acid sequence: CASSIPGLMYGYTF.

This clonotype was recorded a few times. The chain recombines TRBV18 with TRBJ1-4; the match to TRBD1 covers 7 bases. From germline, CDR1 is KGHSH and CDR2 LQKENI. This CDR3 is built from 16 residues. J was trimmed by 2 bases and V by 6 bases; bases with no gene match: 9. CDR3 loop: CASSRQGSRTNEKLFF. CDR3 bases: TGTGCCAGCTCGCGACAGGGAAGTCGGACTAATGAAAAACTGTTTTTT.

This clonotype has ten or more counts. This chain links TRBV28 with TRBJ2-5, with D perhaps being TRBD1 or TRBD2 (5 bases each). The germline V gene encodes CDR1 MDHEN and CDR2 SYDVKM. The CDR3 has 14 amino acids. The ends were cut back, 2 bases at V and 5 bases at J, with 12 bases in the middle. The CDR3 spells CASSLNPRGETQYF. The CDR3, as DNA: TGTGCCAGCAGTTTAAATCCGAGGGGTGAGACCCAGTACTTC. The full variable domain, with the rest looked up from reference TRBV28 and TRBJ2-5, is DVKVTQSSRYLVKRTGEKVFLECVQDMDHENMFWYRQDPGLGLRLIYFSYDVKMKEKGDIPEGYSVSREKKERFSLILESASTNQTSMYLCASSLNPRGETQYFGPGTRLLVL.

The J gene is TRBJ2-7, the V gene TRBV7-9; 8 nucleotides line up with TRBD2. The CDR3 has 14 amino acids. V lost 5 bases, J lost 5 bases, and 8 bases stayed unmatched. In germline, CDR1 is SEHNR, CDR2 FQNEAQ (reference sequence). CDR3 loop: CASSRSGKRHEQYF. The CDR3 nucleotides are TGTGCCAGCAGCCGTAGCGGGAAGAGGCACGAGCAGTACTTC.

In its sample, this clonotype was seen many times. This rearrangement joins TRBV6-1 to TRBJ2-3, with a weak D call TRBD1 (5 bases). CDR1 and CDR2 from the germline V gene are MNHNS and SASEGT. The V and J ends lost 5 bases and 1 base respectively, with 13 bases between them. The CDR3 length is 15 residues. The CDR3 sequence is CASSTRQGRTDTQYF. The CDR3 region has the DNA TGTGCCAGCAGTACGCGGCAGGGTCGCACAGATACGCAGTATTTT.

This chain links TRBV19 with TRBJ1-1; a possible D gene is TRBD1 (5 bases). CDR3 length: 16 residues. Germline CDR1 is LNHDA and CDR2 is SQIVND (reference sequence). Trimming left V 4 bases short and J 0 bases short, with 15 bases between. This chain's CDR3 is CASSTAPDKLNTEAFF. For the CDR3, the DNA is TGTGCCAGTAGTACTGCCCCGGACAAATTGAACACTGAAGCTTTCTTT.

CDR3: CASSNTGNTEAFF. CDR3 coding DNA: TGTGCCAGCAGTAATACAGGGAACACTGAAGCTTTCTTT. The rearrangement joins TRBV6-1 to TRBJ1-1, with D perhaps matching TRBD1 (5 bases). The CDR3 length is 13 residues. Germline CDR1 MNHNS, CDR2 SASEGT. Trimming left V 5 bases short and J 1 base short, with 8 bases between.

This clonotype was seen repeatedly, ten times or more. The gene calls are TRBV7-9 and TRBJ1-1; no clear D gene. The germline V gene encodes CDR1 SEHNR and CDR2 FQNEAQ (reference sequence). V shed 5 bases and J shed 5 bases, with 15 bases lying between them. The CDR3 length is 14 residues. CDR3 region: CASSPRLDGTEAFF. The CDR3 nucleotides read TGTGCCAGCAGCCCTAGGCTTGATGGGACTGAAGCTTTCTTT. Variable domain in full (rest from reference TRBV7-9 and TRBJ1-1): DTGVSQNPRHKITKRGQNVTFRCDPISEHNRLYWYRQTLGQGPEFLTYFQNEAQLEKSRLLSDRFSAERPKGSFSTLEIQRTEQGDSAMYLCASSPRLDGTEAFFGQGTRLTVV.

This clonotype appeared a few times. The rearrangement joins TRBV12-3 or TRBV12-4 to TRBJ2-3, with 9 nucleotides matching TRBD1. J gave up 4 bases and V 4 bases, and 0 bases lay outside the gene matches. The CDR3 spans 13 residues. CDR3 amino acids: CASSWTGADTQYF. The CDR3 region has the DNA TGTGCCAGCAGTTGGACAGGGGCAGATACGCAGTATTTT.

As for this clonotype: Just one base apart from a much larger clone, this may be a read error. As the CDR3 is not closed by the conserved phenylalanine or tryptophan, this likely results from a read error. The chain uses TRBV3-1 and TRBJ1-2, with D unresolved. The V gene's germline CDR1 is LGHDT and CDR2 YNNKEL (reference sequence). V lost 5 bases, J lost 4 bases, and 17 bases lay in between. CDR3 size: 15 residues. This chain's CDR3 is CASSGRERRLYGYTL. The CDR3 nucleotides read TGTGCCAGCAGCGGCCGGGAGCGGAGACTCTATGGCTACACCCTC.

The chain joins TRBV7-9 to TRBJ2-6; 9 bases fit TRBD1. V was clipped by 5 bases and J by 4 bases; unmatched bases: 6. The CDR3 spans 16 residues. Germline V gene lookup returns CDR1 SEHNR and CDR2 FQNEAQ (reference sequence). In nucleotides, the CDR3 is TGTGCCAGCAGCCCATGGGACAGGGTCGGGGCCAACGTCCTGACTTTC. As protein: CASSPWDRVGANVLTF.

This chain links TRBV29-1 with TRBJ1-1, with D perhaps matching TRBD1 (5 bases). The CDR3 runs 13 residues. V gave up 3 bases and J gave up 4 bases, with 12 bases separating them. The V gene's germline CDR1 is SQVTM and CDR2 ANQGSEA. The CDR3 coding sequence is TGCAGCGTTGAGATTACGGGGGGCACTGAAGCTTTCTTT. It codes for CSVEITGGTEAFF.

This clonotype came up a few times. The chain employs TRBV27 and TRBJ1-6; TRBD1 might be the D (5 bases). Trimming removed 6 bases at V and 4 bases at J, with 10 bases between. This CDR3 has 14 amino acids. Germline V lookup: CDR1 MNHEY, CDR2 SMNVEV (reference sequence). CDR3 protein: CASSHDRYNSPLHF. The CDR3, as DNA: TGTGCCAGCAGCCATGACAGATATAATTCACCCCTCCACTTT.